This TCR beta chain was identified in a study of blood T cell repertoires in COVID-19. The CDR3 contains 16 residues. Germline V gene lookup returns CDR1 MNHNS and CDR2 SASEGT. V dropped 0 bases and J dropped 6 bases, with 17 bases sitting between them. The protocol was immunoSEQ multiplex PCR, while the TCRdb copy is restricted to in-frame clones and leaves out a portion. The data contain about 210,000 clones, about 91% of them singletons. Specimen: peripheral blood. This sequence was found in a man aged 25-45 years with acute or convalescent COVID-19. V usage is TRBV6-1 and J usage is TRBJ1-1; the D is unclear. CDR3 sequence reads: CASSEARRREAPEAFF. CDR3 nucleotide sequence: TGTGCCAGCAGTGAAGCGCGGAGAAGGGAGGCCCCTGAAGCTTTCTTT.